This is a list of T cell receptor beta chains from one sample in a study of T cells after yellow fever vaccination. From the 5' RACE reads, TCRdb called clonotypes with MiXCR, one entry per CDR3 protein. The table records more than 300,000 distinct CDR3 sequences, roughly 10% of them present only once. This material consisted of CD4+ T cells sorted from PBMCs, taken 45 days after the yellow fever booster vaccination. Every receptor here comes from a man between 18 and 35 years old who received the YFV17D yellow fever vaccine. The CDR3 runs from the conserved cysteine through the conserved F or W. D genes are given only for firm matches. Size is stated for part of the rows, as once, few or many counts, or as a class when the clone is expanded.

many,TRBV7-2,-,TRBJ1-2,TGTGCCAGCAGCTTATTAGGCCTTGGCTACACCTTC,CASSLLGLGYTF
few,TRBV4-1,TRBD2,TRBJ2-4,TGCGCCAGCAGCCAGGGGCTAGCGGGGGGGAAGGTCAAAAACATTCAGTACTTC,CASSQGLAGGKVKNIQYF
many,TRBV10-2,-,TRBJ2-1,TGCGCCAGCAGTGATGTAGTGGGGGGGCGCAATGAGCAGTTCTTC,CASSDVVGGRNEQFF
few,TRBV6-6,-,TRBJ1-4,TGTGCCAGCAGTTACTGGCAGGGGAGAGGGGAAAAACTGTTTTTT,CASSYWQGRGEKLFF
few,TRBV7-8,-,TRBJ2-3,TGTGCCAGCAGCAAGGCCCGGGACCTTACAGATACGCAGTATTTT,CASSKARDLTDTQYF
-,TRBV5-6,-,TRBJ2-3,TGTGCCAGCAGCTTTGGACAGCCCCAGGGGACGCAGTATTTT,CASSFGQPQGTQYF
few,TRBV4-1,-,TRBJ2-7,TGCGCCAGCAGCCCTATTGTGACTACATCCTACGAGCAGTACTTC,CASSPIVTTSYEQYF
few,TRBV4-2,TRBD1,TRBJ2-2,TGTGCCAGCAGCCAAGAAAGGGAGGCAGGGGGCAACACCGGGGAGCTGTTTTTT,CASSQEREAGGNTGELFF
few,TRBV12-3/TRBV12-4,TRBD1,TRBJ2-7,TGTGCCAGCAGTGATCCCGGGACAGTTTCCTACGAGCAGTACTTC,CASSDPGTVSYEQYF
few,TRBV28,-,TRBJ1-2,TGTGCCAGTTCCACGTCCGGCCTAGGCTACACCTTC,CASSTSGLGYTF
-,TRBV20-1,TRBD2,TRBJ2-3,TGCAGTGCTACACTAGCGGGGGGGACAGATACGCAGTATTTT,CSATLAGGTDTQYF
-,TRBV18,-,TRBJ1-1,TGTGCCAGCTCCCGTGACATTAACACTGAAGCTTTCTTT,CASSRDINTEAFF
once,TRBV7-2,-,TRBJ2-2,TGTGCCAGCAGCTTACAACCGGGACAGAACACCGGGGAGCTGTTTTTT,CASSLQPGQNTGELFF
many,TRBV4-3,-,TRBJ2-7,TGCGCCAGCAGCCAAGAGCTACAGTACGAGCAGTACTTC,CASSQELQYEQYF
-,TRBV12-3/TRBV12-4,-,TRBJ1-1,TGTGCCAGCAGCTCAGGACGGTTTGGGACTGAAGCTTTCTTT,CASSSGRFGTEAFF
few,TRBV6-2/TRBV6-3,-,TRBJ1-1,TGTGCCAGCAGTTACCCCGAGACTGAGAACACTGAAGCTTTCTTT,CASSYPETENTEAFF
few,TRBV4-1,TRBD1,TRBJ1-5,TGCGCCAGCAGCCAAGAGAGGGACAGGGCATTAAGGACCCAGCATTTT,CASSQERDRALRTQHF
few,TRBV7-9,TRBD1,TRBJ1-6,TGTGCCAGCAGCTTAAAGGGGACAGGGAATTCACCCCTCCACTTT,CASSLKGTGNSPLHF
-,TRBV4-1,-,TRBJ1-2,TGCGCCAGCAGCCAAGCCTTGAACAGTGGAGGGGGCTACACCTTC,CASSQALNSGGGYTF
many,TRBV7-6,TRBD1,TRBJ2-3,TGTGCCAGCAGCTCCCGACAGGGTGGTGGCACAGATACGCAGTATTTT,CASSSRQGGGTDTQYF
few,TRBV9,-,TRBJ1-3,TGTGCCAGCAGCCCCATAGAGGGGTACTCCGGAAACACCATATATTTT,CASSPIEGYSGNTIYF
few,TRBV15,-,TRBJ1-2,TGTGCCACCAGCAGACAGGGCTATGGCTACACCTTC,CATSRQGYGYTF
many,TRBV10-3,TRBD2,TRBJ2-1,TGTGCCATCGGGGTAGCGGGGGGTTATGAGCAGTTCTTC,CAIGVAGGYEQFF
-,TRBV6-6,-,TRBJ2-2,TGTGCCGGATCCGGGACAACGAACACCGGGGAGCTGTTTTTT,CAGSGTTNTGELFF
many,TRBV7-9,-,TRBJ1-2,TGTGCCAGCAGCTTAAATGGTTGGGAGGATGGCTACACCTTC,CASSLNGWEDGYTF
many,TRBV5-1,-,TRBJ2-7,TGCGCCAGCAGCTTGGCCAGCAGGGGCTGGGAAAACGAGCAGTACTTC,CASSLASRGWENEQYF
few,TRBV27,-,TRBJ2-2,TGTGCCAGCAGTCTACAGGGAAGAGTGGCCGGGGAGCTGTTTTTT,CASSLQGRVAGELFF
few,TRBV5-1,TRBD2,TRBJ2-7,TGCGCCAGCAGCTCCACCCTAGCGGGGTCGGGCTACGAGCAGTACTTC,CASSSTLAGSGYEQYF
few,TRBV5-1,-,TRBJ2-3,TGCGCCAGCAGCTTGGCGTCTTCGGCAGGTACAGATACGCAGTATTTT,CASSLASSAGTDTQYF